This T cell receptor (beta chain) was obtained from a study of response to subunit inactivated influenza vaccine. Study results and caveats: It was suggested by the authors that few new T cells are recruited by each seasonal influenza vaccination.

TCRdb fed the RT-PCR reads into MiXCR, producing one record per CDR3 protein. The sample includes around 790,000 distinct CDR3 sequences, roughly 20% seen only once; the top ten take roughly 10%. On this clonotype: Its specificity is unknown.

The CDR3 length is 16 residues. Germline V gene data show CDR1 as SGHTS and CDR2 as YDEGEE. V lost 5 bases and J lost 4; bases outside the gene matches: 12. This sequence joins TRBV5-8 and TRBJ2-5; 9 nucleotides align to TRBD1. The clonotype originates from a middle-aged man who received an inactivated influenza vaccine. Sequenced here: PBMCs from blood, sampled 5 to 6 days after vaccination. The CDR3 here is CASRSILGQGGETQYF. The CDR3 bases are TGTGCCAGCAGGTCTATATTGGGACAGGGCGGAGAGACCCAGTACTTC.